Listed below are T cell receptor beta chains from one sample, sequenced in a study of tumor-infiltrating lymphocytes in primary liver carcinoma. TCRdb processed the multiplex PCR reads anew with MiXCR; each CDR3 protein has one entry. The sample holds almost 45,000 distinct CDR3 sequences, roughly 73% seen once. Sequenced: tumor-adjacent normal liver tissue. The receptors derive from a woman aged 30 to 39 with primary liver carcinoma and hepatitis B virus infection. CDR3s include the opening cysteine and the closing phenylalanine or tryptophan. D genes are given only for firm matches. Some rows have no size entry. The others give once, few or many, or a class for an expanded clone.

v_call	j_call	d_call	clone_size	cdr3_aa	cdr3_nt
TRBV11-1	TRBJ2-7	.	once	CANILATASYVQYF	TGTGCCAACATCTTAGCGACGGCCTCCTACGTGCAGTACTTC
TRBV6-1	TRBJ1-5	.	.	CASSERGSVPSQPQHF	TGTGCGAGCAGTGAACGGGGGAGCGTCCCCAGTCAGCCCCAGCATTTT
TRBV29-1	TRBJ1-2	TRBD1	once	CSVDGQGSCYTF	TGCAGTGTTGATGGACAGGGGAGCTGCTACACCTTC
TRBV10-2	TRBJ2-1	.	.	CATRAGRDEQFF	TGCGCCACCCGCGCGGGGCGGGATGAGCAGTTCTTC
TRBV5-5	TRBJ2-7	TRBD2	.	CASSSALAGPFTYEQYF	TGTGCCAGCAGCTCGGCTCTAGCGGGACCGTTTACCTACGAGCAGTACTTC
TRBV5-1	TRBJ2-7	.	many	CASSMRTEGYEQYF	TGCGCCAGCAGCATGCGGACGGAGGGCTACGAGCAGTACTTC
TRBV10-3	TRBJ1-1	.	.	CAISEATTNTETFF	TGTGCCATCAGTGAGGCGACGACTAACACTGAAACTTTCTTT
TRBV5-1	TRBJ2-2	.	.	CASSPGQGGIPGELFF	TGCGCCAGCAGCCCAGGACAGGGAGGGATCCCCGGGGAGCTGTTTTTT
TRBV19	TRBJ2-7	.	.	CASSTSPGDEQYF	TGTGCCAGTAGTACTTCCCCGGGGGACGAGCAGTACTTC
TRBV5-6	TRBJ2-2	.	.	CANSLAPRVTGELFF	TGTGCCAACAGCTTGGCACCCAGAGTTACCGGCGAACTGTTTTTT
TRBV20-1	TRBJ2-1	TRBD2	.	CSAKGLVGENEQFF	TGCAGTGCTAAGGGACTAGTGGGAGAGAATGAGCAGTTCTTC
TRBV28	TRBJ2-3	TRBD2	many	CASSIAGSTDTQYF	TGTGCCAGCAGTATAGCGGGAAGCACAGATACGCAGTATTTT
TRBV9	TRBJ2-5	.	.	CASSVGSESGQETQYF	TGTGCCAGCAGCGTAGGTAGCGAGAGCGGTCAAGAGACCCAGTACTTC
TRBV11-2	TRBJ1-5	.	.	CASSLTRGGGQPQHF	TGTGCCAGCAGCTTGACTAGGGGTGGAGGGCAGCCCCAGCATTTT
TRBV29-1	TRBJ2-5	.	.	CSVVSRTRETQYF	TGCAGCGTCGTCAGTAGGACAAGGGAGACCCAGTACTTC
TRBV28	TRBJ2-1	.	many	CASSQYNEQFF	TGTGCCAGCAGTCAATACAATGAGCAGTTCTTC
TRBV29-1	TRBJ1-3	.	.	CSADQGLGDSGNTIYF	TGCAGCGCTGACCAAGGATTGGGGGACTCTGGAAACACCATATATTTT
TRBV11-2	TRBJ2-3	.	few	CASGARGALSTDTQYF	TGCGCCAGCGGCGCACGCGGGGCTCTTAGCACAGATACGCAGTATTTT